Below are 8 T cell receptor beta chains sequenced from a single sample in a study of T cell responses to AZD1222 COVID-19 vaccine. Repertoires were generated with immunoSEQ multiplex PCR, while TCRdb's copy carries only in-frame clones and drops some. The table shows roughly 120,000 clones, with approximately 90% occurring only once. Material: peripheral blood, obtained 28 days after the second AZD1222 dose. Receptors originate from an adult who received the AZD1222 COVID-19 vaccine.

This clone has only a few counts. The chain uses TRBV6-5 and TRBJ1-4; weak D call: TRBD1 (5 bases). This CDR3 is 13 amino acids long. V dropped 8 bases and J dropped 6 bases, with 13 bases sitting between them. The germline V gene has CDR1 MNHEY and CDR2 SVGAGI. This CDR3 reads CASGAQGDEKLFF. CDR3 nucleotide sequence: TGTGCCAGCGGGGCCCAGGGTGATGAAAAACTGTTTTTT.

This sequence joins TRBV20-1 and TRBJ2-5; weak D call: TRBD2 (6 bases). CDR3 length: 13 residues. CDR1 DFQATT and CDR2 SNEGSKA come from the germline V gene (reference sequence). V was shortened by 6 bases and J by 0 bases, with 11 bases between the two germline ends. The CDR3 DNA follows: TGCAGTGCCAGTAGCGGTTACCAAGAGACCCAGTACTTC. It encodes CSASSGYQETQYF.

The rearrangement uses TRBV5-3 and TRBJ2-3, with 12 bases identical to TRBD2. TRBV5-3 is marked as an open reading frame, function uncertain. The CDR3 sequence is 15 residues long. V was pared by 5 bases and J by 5 bases, with 6 bases of the junction left unmatched. CDR3: CARSCGLAGRDTQYF. The CDR3 DNA sequence: TGTGCCAGAAGTTGCGGACTAGCGGGAAGAGATACGCAGTATTTT.

V usage is TRBV19 and J usage is TRBJ1-1, with D perhaps matching TRBD1 (6 bases). V was clipped by 7 bases and J by 7 bases, with 16 bases between them. The germline gives CDR1 LNHDA, CDR2 SQIVND (reference sequence). The CDR3 sequence is 13 residues long. Written as DNA, the CDR3 is TGTGCCAGTATTCCGAGGGGGAGGGTTGAAGCTTTCTTT. Translated: CASIPRGRVEAFF.

The chain employs TRBV11-2 and TRBJ2-7; the match to TRBD2 covers 8 bases. From germline, CDR1 is SGHAT and CDR2 FQNNGV. The CDR3 sequence is 18 residues long. V was pared by 5 bases and J by 0 bases, with 15 bases of the junction left unmatched. The CDR3 sequence is CASSPPPLGGGNSYEQYF. The CDR3 bases are TGTGCCAGCAGCCCCCCCCCTCTCGGCGGGGGGAACTCCTACGAGCAGTACTTC.

The genes are TRBV7-3 and TRBJ1-1, with D unresolved. The CDR3 spans 13 residues. Germline V lookup: CDR1 SGHTA, CDR2 FQGTGA. The V end lost 5 bases, the J end lost 5 bases, and 12 bases lay between the germline ends. The CDR3 nucleotides read TGTGCCAGCAGCGTTGACCTGGGTACTGAAGCTTTCTTT. This codes for CASSVDLGTEAFF.

The chain combines TRBV27 with TRBJ1-6, with 10 bases that match TRBD1. The ends lost 6 bases at V and 0 bases at J; junction bases unmatched: 5. This CDR3 is 17 amino acids long. Germline values: CDR1 MNHEY, CDR2 SMNVEV (reference sequence). CDR3 protein: CASSRRTGGSYNSPLHF. CDR3 bases: TGTGCCAGCAGCCGAAGGACAGGGGGCTCCTATAATTCACCCCTCCACTTT.

The chain combines TRBV30 with TRBJ1-5; possibly TRBD1 for D (6 bases). V was pared by 0 bases and J by 6 bases, with 6 bases between. The CDR3 is made up of 12 amino acids. In germline, CDR1 is GTSNPN, CDR2 SVGIG (reference sequence). As DNA, the CDR3 is TGTGCCTGGAGTGTACAGGGTCAGCCCCAGCATTTT. Translation gives CAWSVQGQPQHF.